A single sample is the source of the 16 T cell receptor beta chains below, sequenced in a study of blood T cell repertoires in COVID-19. The protocol was immunoSEQ multiplex PCR, while the TCRdb copy is restricted to in-frame clones and leaves out a portion. The data show more than 250,000 clones, with 84% seen just once and roughly 8.6% held by the top ten. What was sequenced was peripheral blood. The receptors come from a human donor in a cohort sampled during active COVID-19.

The rearrangement links TRBV7-2 to TRBJ1-5; tentative D call: TRBD1 (6 bases). CDR1 is SGHTA and CDR2 is FQGNSA in the germline V gene. Trimming took 2 bases from V and 4 from J, leaving 12 bases between them. The CDR3 consists of 15 residues. The CDR3 sequence: CASSLNGQGNQPQHF. In DNA form, the CDR3 reads TGTGCCAGCAGCTTAAATGGCCAGGGGAATCAGCCCCAGCATTTT.

V is TRBV6-5 and J is TRBJ2-7; weak D call: TRBD2 (5 bases). Germline V lookup: CDR1 MNHEY, CDR2 SVGAGI. V was shortened by 0 bases and J by 5 bases, with 17 bases between the two germline ends. The CDR3 loop spans 16 amino acids. CDR3 in DNA: TGTGCCAGCAGTTACTCGTTTCAGGCGGGCGTGGACGAGCAGTACTTC. Its protein product is CASSYSFQAGVDEQYF.

The chain recombines TRBV19 with TRBJ1-5, with 7 bases lining up with TRBD1. In germline, CDR1 is LNHDA, CDR2 SQIVND (reference sequence). The CDR3 covers 17 residues. J was trimmed by 0 bases and V by 3 bases; bases with no gene match: 8. The CDR3 spells CASSIRQGLGSNQPQHF. The CDR3 DNA sequence: TGTGCCAGTAGTATCAGACAGGGTTTAGGTAGCAATCAGCCCCAGCATTTT.

This clone was seen a handful of times. This chain joins TRBV19 and TRBJ1-4; D remains unclear. The CDR3 sequence is 15 residues long. CDR1 and CDR2 from the germline V gene are LNHDA and SQIVND (reference sequence). Deletions cut 3 bases from V and 0 bases from J, with 8 bases between. In DNA form, the CDR3 reads TGTGCCAGTAGTATTCGGGGAGCAACTAATGAAAAACTGTTTTTT. It codes for CASSIRGATNEKLFF.

This chain connects TRBV29-1 to TRBJ2-1, with a weak D call TRBD1 (5 bases). Trimming pared 7 bases from V and 3 bases from J, leaving 19 bases between. In germline, CDR1 is SQVTM, CDR2 ANQGSEA. CDR3 length: 15 amino acids. CDR3 loop: CSGQKVGAGYNEQFF. For the CDR3, the DNA is TGCAGCGGACAGAAGGTGGGCGCCGGCTACAATGAGCAGTTCTTC.

This rearrangement joins TRBV2 to TRBJ2-4; the D gene is possibly TRBD2 (5 bases). Trimming pared 7 bases from V and 7 bases from J, leaving 20 bases between. The germline V gene has CDR1 SNHLY and CDR2 FYNNEI. CDR3 length: 15 residues. The DNA of the CDR3 is TGTGCCAGCACCCTGGCGCACTCTACGGGGAACATTCAGTACTTC. Amino acids: CASTLAHSTGNIQYF.

The CDR3 DNA reads TGCGCCAGCAGCTTGGGCCGACTAGCGGGGGCGTCAGATACGCAGTATTTT. The encoded protein is CASSLGRLAGASDTQYF. The chain has TRBV5-1 and TRBJ2-3, with 12 bases aligning to TRBD2. J gave up 4 bases and V 0 bases, and 6 bases lay outside the gene matches. CDR3 length equals 17 residues. Germline values: CDR1 SGHRS, CDR2 YFSETQ.

This clone was seen just once. This rearrangement joins TRBV4-2 to TRBJ2-2, with D perhaps matching TRBD2 (5 bases). The germline CDR1 and CDR2 sequences are LGHNA and YNFKEQ. The CDR3 loop spans 15 amino acids. V shed 1 base and J shed 2 bases, with 8 bases lying between them. CDR3 amino acids: CASSQGTDNTGELFF. CDR3 DNA: TGTGCCAGCAGCCAAGGGACTGATAACACCGGGGAGCTGTTTTTT.

A single count supports this clone. The chain uses TRBV5-1 and TRBJ1-3, with TRBD1 matching 10 bases. The J segment lost 4 bases and the V segment lost 4 bases, leaving 5 bases of the junction unmatched. CDR1 is SGHRS, CDR2 YFSETQ, per germline. The CDR3 sequence is 15 residues long. The CDR3 bases are TGCGCCAGCAGCCCCGGGACAGGGGACGGAAACACCATATATTTT. It specifies CASSPGTGDGNTIYF.

This chain connects TRBV28 to TRBJ1-6, with 7 bases identical to TRBD1. Losses at the gene ends were 8 bases for V and 7 bases for J; bases not matched to a gene: 8. The CDR3 loop spans 14 amino acids. Germline V CDR1 and CDR2: MDHEN, SYDVKM. The CDR3 DNA is TGTGCCAGCCGGATGGACAGGACGAATTCACCCCTCCACTTT. Protein: CASRMDRTNSPLHF. The complete variable domain, with remaining parts taken from reference TRBV28 and TRBJ1-6, reads DVKVTQSSRYLVKRTGEKVFLECVQDMDHENMFWYRQDPGLGLRLIYFSYDVKMKEKGDIPEGYSVSREKKERFSLILESASTNQTSMYLCASRMDRTNSPLHFGNGTRLTVT.

The table lists this clone with a few counts. This chain links TRBV6-6 with TRBJ1-2; TRBD1 matches 11 bases. The germline gives CDR1 MNHNY, CDR2 SVGAGI (reference sequence). The CDR3 runs to 15 residues. V shed 5 bases, J shed 7 bases, and the junction held 9 bases outside the gene matches. The DNA of the CDR3 is TGTGCCAGCAGTCAAGGACAGGGGGCGTCGATTGGCTACACCTTC. Protein product: CASSQGQGASIGYTF.

V usage is TRBV7-9 and J usage is TRBJ1-2; no clear D. With 7 bases removed from V and 1 base from J, the gap between germline ends came to 10 bases. Germline CDR1 reads SEHNR; CDR2 reads FQNEAQ (reference sequence). This CDR3 comprises 13 residues. CDR3 sequence: CASTLQSNYGYTF. CDR3 DNA: TGTGCCAGCACCCTACAGAGTAACTATGGCTACACCTTC.

V usage is TRBV28 and J usage is TRBJ1-5; no firm D call. The CDR3 loop spans 16 amino acids. V was trimmed by 6 bases and J by 0 bases, leaving 15 bases between them. CDR1 and CDR2 from the germline V gene are MDHEN and SYDVKM. The CDR3 nucleotides read TGTGCCAGCAGAGGCAGGTTTGGTCGTAGCAATCAGCCCCAGCATTTT. This codes for CASRGRFGRSNQPQHF. The full variable domain, rest sourced from reference TRBV28 and TRBJ1-5, is DVKVTQSSRYLVKRTGEKVFLECVQDMDHENMFWYRQDPGLGLRLIYFSYDVKMKEKGDIPEGYSVSREKKERFSLILESASTNQTSMYLCASRGRFGRSNQPQHFGDGTRLSIL.

The chain recombines TRBV28 with TRBJ2-7; TRBD2 aligns across 9 bases. The CDR3 runs 15 residues. The germline V gene has CDR1 MDHEN and CDR2 SYDVKM. The V gene end was trimmed by 4 bases and the J gene end by 2 bases; junction bases not matched to a gene: 6. The CDR3 bases are TGTGCCAGCAGTTCGACTAGCGGTTTCCCCTACGAGCAGTACTTC. Its translation is CASSSTSGFPYEQYF.

The CDR3 DNA sequence: TGCGCCAGCAGCTCGCAGGGGGCGGATTCACCCCTCCACTTT. It codes for CASSSQGADSPLHF. The chain has TRBV5-1 and TRBJ1-6, with TRBD1 matching over 8 bases. The CDR3 totals 14 residues. Trimming cost V 3 bases and J 8 bases; bases outside gene matches: 4. Per germline, CDR1 SGHRS and CDR2 YFSETQ.

The gene calls are TRBV4-1 and TRBJ2-3; TRBD2 agrees at 7 bases. Losses at the gene ends were 4 bases for V and 5 bases for J; bases not matched to a gene: 3. The CDR3 covers 13 residues. The V gene's germline CDR1 is MGHRA and CDR2 YSYEKL. CDR3 bases: TGCGCCAGCAGCCCAACGGGGGGAGATACGCAGTATTTT. Translated, it gives CASSPTGGDTQYF.